These 32 T cell receptor beta chains share one sample of origin, sequenced in a study of CD8 T cells in ankylosing spondylitis. MiXCR, run by TCRdb on the 5' RACE reads, gives a single entry per CDR3 protein. The sample holds more than 150,000 distinct CDR3 sequences; about 18% are singletons and the top ten take around 4.1%. The sequenced sample was blood, either unsorted or a sorted T cell fraction (not recorded which). These receptors all stem from a male donor aged 10-29 years with ankylosing spondylitis or in good health (not recorded which).

This clonotype was seen many times. This chain connects TRBV4-1 to TRBJ1-5; D ambiguous. The germline CDR1 and CDR2 sequences are MGHRA and YSYEKL. The CDR3 length is 17 residues. The V gene lost 0 bases and the J gene lost 2 bases, with 14 bases spanning the gap. The CDR3 here is CASSQERTTEGNQPQHF. The CDR3 DNA sequence: TGCGCCAGCAGCCAAGAGCGGACGACTGAGGGCAATCAGCCCCAGCATTTT.

This clonotype has ten or more counts. The chain combines TRBV4-1 with TRBJ2-1; D uncertain. V lost 1 base to trimming and J lost 3 bases, with 10 bases between them. Germline CDR1 MGHRA, CDR2 YSYEKL. The CDR3 spans 15 residues. CDR3 DNA sequence: TGCGCCAGCAGCCAAGTGACGAAAGGCTACAATGAGCAGTTCTTC. This sequence encodes CASSQVTKGYNEQFF.

This clonotype was seen only once. This sequence joins TRBV7-2 and TRBJ2-7; D is possibly TRBD2 (5 bases). CDR1 and CDR2 (germline): SGHTA, FQGNSA. Trimming cost V 5 bases and J 2 bases, with 19 bases left between them. The CDR3 consists of 16 residues. CDR3 residues: CASSPLRSRLTYEQYF. The CDR3 DNA sequence: TGTGCCAGCAGCCCCTTAAGAAGTAGACTAACCTACGAGCAGTACTTC.

This clonotype turned up a few times. The chain links TRBV12-3 or TRBV12-4 to TRBJ2-1; TRBD2 matches 9 bases. The CDR3 extends over 15 amino acids. Trimming cost V 4 bases and J 16 bases; bases outside gene matches: 17. The CDR3 coding sequence is TGTGCCAGCAGTTCCTCGAGATCGATAGCGGGAGAGAGTTTCTTC. It specifies CASSSSRSIAGESFF.

Ten or more counts support this clonotype. The rearrangement links TRBV7-8 to TRBJ2-7, with unresolved D. CDR3 length equals 13 residues. V was pared by 1 base and J by 5 bases, with 9 bases between. Germline CDR1 SGHVS, CDR2 FQNEAQ. The CDR3 loop is CASSLGLFHEQYV. The CDR3 DNA is TGTGCCAGCAGCTTAGGGTTATTCCACGAGCAGTACGTC.

This clonotype was detected many times. The chain combines TRBV5-1 with TRBJ2-3; D may be TRBD2 (5 bases). The V gene lost 4 bases and the J gene lost 5 bases, with 11 bases spanning the gap. This CDR3 is built from 13 residues. Per germline, CDR1 SGHRS and CDR2 YFSETQ. The chain's CDR3 is CASSSGNEDTQYF. Written as DNA, the CDR3 is TGCGCCAGCAGCAGCGGTAACGAAGATACGCAGTATTTT.

At least ten counts were recorded for this clonotype. The chain employs TRBV27 and TRBJ2-6; the D gene is possibly TRBD1 (5 bases). V dropped 2 bases and J dropped 0 bases, with 11 bases sitting between them. The length of the CDR3 is 17 residues. Looked up from germline, CDR1 is MNHEY and CDR2 is SMNVEV (reference sequence). CDR3 sequence: CASSLLSQGSGANVLTF. The CDR3 bases are TGTGCCAGCAGTTTACTTAGCCAGGGCTCTGGGGCCAACGTCCTGACTTTC. The whole variable domain, remainder taken from reference TRBV27 and TRBJ2-6, is EAQVTQNPRYLITVTGKKLTVTCSQNMNHEYMSWYRQDPGLGLRQIYYSMNVEVTDKGDVPEGYKVSRKEKRNFPLILESPSPNQTSLYFCASSLLSQGSGANVLTFGAGSRLTVL.

This clonotype was seen ten or more times. The J gene is TRBJ2-1, the V gene TRBV7-9; tentatively, D is TRBD1 (5 bases). Germline V gene lookup returns CDR1 SEHNR and CDR2 FQNEAQ (reference sequence). V shed 8 bases and J shed 8 bases, with 10 bases lying between them. The CDR3 sequence is 11 residues long. The CDR3 DNA reads as TGTGCCAGCCAGGGTGGCGATGAGCAGTTCTTC. As protein: CASQGGDEQFF.

The chain combines TRBV27 with TRBJ2-3; unclear D gene. Looked up from germline, CDR1 is MNHEY and CDR2 is SMNVEV (reference sequence). This CDR3 has 14 residues. Trimming stripped 2 bases from V and 0 bases from J, with 6 bases between. The CDR3 spells CASSLAISTDTQYF. Written as DNA, the CDR3 is TGTGCCAGCAGTTTAGCTATAAGCACAGATACGCAGTATTTT.

This clonotype was recorded at least ten times. The chain uses TRBV4-3 and TRBJ2-7, with 9 bases matching TRBD1. Germline trimming cut 8 bases from V and 5 bases from J; bases unmatched to any gene: 13. This CDR3 region has 15 residues. CDR1 is LGHNA, CDR2 YSLEER, per germline. The CDR3 bases are TGCGCCAGCGGTGACGGGACAGGGAGTCAGCACGAGCAGTACTTC. Its translation is CASGDGTGSQHEQYF.

In this sample, this clonotype turned up many times. The chain joins TRBV27 to TRBJ2-1, with D hard to call. CDR1 is MNHEY and CDR2 is SMNVEV in the germline V gene (reference sequence). Trimming left V 6 bases short and J 5 bases short, with 17 bases between. This CDR3 has 15 residues. The DNA of the CDR3 is TGTGCCAGCAGCACGACCCCCTCTAAAGACAATGAGCAGTTCTTC. Protein sequence: CASSTTPSKDNEQFF.

At least ten counts were recorded for this clonotype. The chain is built from TRBV11-3 and TRBJ2-1; 9 positions agree with TRBD2. CDR3 length: 17 residues. With V trimmed by 2 bases and J by 0 bases, 5 bases remained unmatched. Per the germline V gene, CDR1 is SGHNT and CDR2 is YENEEA. DNA of the CDR3: TGTGCCAGCAGCTTATGGCGGGAGGGCCTCTCCTACAATGAGCAGTTCTTC. Translating it yields CASSLWREGLSYNEQFF.

V gene TRBV6-6 combines with J gene TRBJ2-1, with a tentative D call TRBD1 (6 bases). The CDR3 is 16 residues long. Deletions cut 5 bases from V and 0 bases from J, with 14 bases between. Germline V lookup: CDR1 MNHNY, CDR2 SVGAGI (reference sequence). The CDR3 DNA reads TGTGCCAGCAGTACCAGGGGTTTGAGCTCCTACAATGAGCAGTTCTTC. Translated, it gives CASSTRGLSSYNEQFF.

This chain links TRBV29-1 with TRBJ2-1; D is unclear. This CDR3 spans 11 amino acids. CDR1 is SQVTM and CDR2 is ANQGSEA in the germline V gene. Trimming removed 3 bases from V and 3 bases from J, with 3 bases in between. The CDR3 coding sequence is TGCAGCGTTGACGACTACAATGAGCAGTTCTTC. It yields the protein CSVDDYNEQFF.

This clonotype occurred many times. The V call is TRBV2, the J call TRBJ2-3; 11 bases line up with TRBD2. J lost 2 bases, V lost 7 bases, and 5 bases had no gene match. Germline CDR1 and CDR2: SNHLY and FYNNEI. The CDR3 is 15 residues long. CDR3 in DNA: TGTGCCAGCACGGGACTAGCGGTTACCACAGATACGCAGTATTTT. Amino acids: CASTGLAVTTDTQYF.

In its sample, this clonotype was seen many times. The rearrangement joins TRBV20-1 to TRBJ2-1; 12 bases line up with TRBD1. CDR3 length: 18 residues. Unmatched junction bases numbered 14, after V lost 6 bases and J lost 2 bases. The germline V gene encodes CDR1 DFQATT and CDR2 SNEGSKA (reference sequence). Written as DNA, the CDR3 is TGCAGTGCCCCGGGGGACAGGGGGCTAACTACGACCTACAATGAGCAGTTCTTC. Its protein is CSAPGDRGLTTTYNEQFF.

The chain uses TRBV27 and TRBJ2-3, with 15 bases fitting TRBD2. The germline CDR1 and CDR2 sequences are MNHEY and SMNVEV (reference sequence). The CDR3 length is 15 residues. V lost 6 bases to trimming and J lost 10 bases; unmatched junction nucleotides: 8. CDR3 DNA: TGTGCCAGCAGGAAGGGACTAGCGGGAGGATTGCCGCAGTATTTT. Protein: CASRKGLAGGLPQYF.

This clonotype was seen only once. The chain is built from TRBV20-1 and TRBJ2-5; TRBD2 matches at 11 bases. The length of the CDR3 is 12 residues. Germline CDR1 DFQATT, CDR2 SNEGSKA (reference sequence). Germline trimming cut 6 bases from V and 3 bases from J; bases unmatched to any gene: 0. The CDR3 DNA reads as TGCAGTGCGGGACTAGCGGAAGAGACCCAGTACTTC. It codes for CSAGLAEETQYF.

This clonotype was detected many times. The chain combines TRBV29-1 with TRBJ1-2, with D perhaps TRBD1 (6 bases). Germline CDR1 reads SQVTM; CDR2 reads ANQGSEA. This CDR3 region has 12 residues. CDR3 nucleotides: TGCAGTAGCGGGGGGGGCCCAGATGGCTACACCTTC. Protein sequence: CSSGGGPDGYTF.

The chain employs TRBV10-2 and TRBJ2-1; tentative D call: TRBD2 (5 bases). Trimming removed 7 bases from V and 9 bases from J, with 7 bases in between. Germline lookup yields CDR1 WSHSY and CDR2 SAAADI. The CDR3 is made up of 10 amino acids. As DNA, the CDR3 is TGCGCCAGCAAAGGAGGTGAGCAGTTCTTC. The encoded protein is CASKGGEQFF.

This clonotype was seen many times. V is TRBV27 and J is TRBJ2-2; 7 bases match TRBD1. Germline-derived CDR1 and CDR2 are MNHEY and SMNVEV (reference sequence). This CDR3 region has 17 residues. Trimming at V came to 3 bases and at J to 3 bases, leaving 10 bases not matched to a gene. The CDR3 sequence is CASSFSTGRAYTGELFF. The CDR3 bases are TGTGCCAGCAGTTTCTCGACAGGGCGAGCATACACCGGGGAGCTGTTTTTT.

This clonotype has at least ten counts. J is TRBJ1-1 and V is TRBV6-5; 7 nucleotides agree with TRBD1. There are 15 residues in the CDR3. CDR1 MNHEY and CDR2 SVGAGI come from the germline V gene. The J segment lost 11 bases and the V segment lost 2 bases, leaving 14 bases of the junction unmatched. The CDR3 sequence is CASSYADPVTGRAFF. DNA for the CDR3: TGTGCCAGCAGTTACGCAGACCCGGTGACAGGGAGGGCTTTCTTT.

This clonotype was seen at least ten times. The chain combines TRBV29-1 with TRBJ2-7, with D unresolved. Germline CDR1 SQVTM, CDR2 ANQGSEA. Deletions cut 6 bases from V and 0 bases from J, with 15 bases between. CDR3 length: 14 residues. This CDR3 is CSVRRTPSSYEQYF. The CDR3 nucleotides are TGCAGCGTCCGAAGGACGCCGAGCTCCTACGAGCAGTACTTC.

The chain links TRBV4-1 to TRBJ2-1, with TRBD2 identical over 8 bases. V trimming: 2 bases; J trimming: 3 bases; junction bases outside the gene matches: 6. This CDR3 spans 16 amino acids. Germline V gene lookup returns CDR1 MGHRA and CDR2 YSYEKL. The CDR3: CASSQHSGEIYNEQFF. In DNA form, the CDR3 reads TGCGCCAGCAGCCAACATAGCGGGGAAATCTACAATGAGCAGTTCTTC.

At least ten counts were recorded for this clonotype. This chain's CDR3 is CATRGLYNEQFF. The CDR3 nucleotides are TGTGCCACCAGAGGACTCTACAATGAGCAGTTCTTC. The chain carries TRBV24-1 and TRBJ2-1, with D perhaps TRBD2 (5 bases). V dropped 7 bases and J dropped 3 bases, with 6 bases sitting between them. Germline assignment: CDR1 KGHDR and CDR2 SFDVKD. The CDR3 length is 12 residues.

This clonotype appeared many times. The chain recombines TRBV6-5 with TRBJ2-3; D possibly corresponds to TRBD2 (6 bases). The germline V gene encodes CDR1 MNHEY and CDR2 SVGAGI. The ends were cut back, 8 bases at V and 4 bases at J, with 22 bases in the middle. This CDR3 spans 16 amino acids. This chain's CDR3 is CASVGGLGVAPDTQYF. The CDR3 DNA sequence: TGTGCCAGCGTCGGGGGTTTGGGGGTCGCCCCAGATACGCAGTATTTT.

V and J are TRBV20-1 and TRBJ2-1; 7 bases match TRBD2. The CDR3 loop spans 14 amino acids. Per germline, CDR1 DFQATT and CDR2 SNEGSKA (reference sequence). The ends lost 6 bases at V and 0 bases at J; junction bases unmatched: 5. CDR3 residues: CSAKRDLSYNEQFF. For the CDR3, the DNA is TGCAGTGCGAAGCGGGATCTCTCCTACAATGAGCAGTTCTTC.

This clonotype was counted ten times or more. The chain couples TRBV11-2 to TRBJ2-4; tentative D call: TRBD2 (5 bases). V dropped 4 bases and J dropped 7 bases, with 20 bases sitting between them. The length of the CDR3 is 16 residues. The germline V gene encodes CDR1 SGHAT and CDR2 FQNNGV. CDR3 coding DNA: TGTGCCAGCAGCTCACCCACTTCCTCGGGGTCCAACATTCAGTACTTC. The encoded protein is CASSSPTSSGSNIQYF. Supplemented by reference TRBV11-2 and TRBJ2-4, the full variable domain reads EAGVAQSPRYKIIEKRQSVAFWCNPISGHATLYWYQQILGQGPKLLIQFQNNGVVDDSQLPKDRFSAERLKGVDSTLKIQPAKLEDSAVYLCASSSPTSSGSNIQYFGAGTRLSVL.

This clonotype was counted a single time. The genes are TRBV29-1 and TRBJ2-1; D is perhaps TRBD2 (6 bases). Germline values: CDR1 SQVTM, CDR2 ANQGSEA. The CDR3 is made up of 13 amino acids. V lost 5 bases and J lost 5, with 13 bases in between. The CDR3 sequence: CSVRLESHNEQFF. The CDR3 region has the DNA TGCAGCGTTCGACTAGAGTCCCACAATGAGCAGTTCTTC.

This clonotype has a count of ten or more. The chain joins TRBV15 to TRBJ2-7, with 10 bases fitting TRBD1. Germline V gene lookup returns CDR1 LNHNV and CDR2 YYDKDF (reference sequence). V gave up 8 bases and J gave up 5 bases; unmatched junction bases: 15. The CDR3 covers 16 residues. The CDR3 reads CATRTGGKGPLNEQYF. CDR3 DNA sequence: TGTGCCACCCGGACAGGGGGGAAGGGGCCACTCAACGAGCAGTACTTC.

This clonotype was found many times. The chain recombines TRBV7-9 with TRBJ2-2, with TRBD1 matching over 10 bases. The CDR3 runs to 17 residues. J gave up 7 bases and V 3 bases, and 11 bases lay outside the gene matches. Germline-derived CDR1 and CDR2 are SEHNR and FQNEAQ (reference sequence). The CDR3 reads CASSFSTLTGGIGELFF. The CDR3 DNA is TGTGCCAGCAGCTTCTCAACCCTGACAGGGGGCATCGGGGAGCTGTTTTTT.

To note about this clonotype: A junction boundary mismatches the germline segment, possibly from a read error. The CDR3 protein is CASSGLAASSNEQFF. The DNA of the CDR3 is TGTGCCAGCAGTGGGCTAGCGGCTTCCTCCAATGAGCAGTTCTTC. The chain carries TRBV2 and TRBJ2-1; 7 nucleotides line up with TRBD2. Germline V lookup: CDR1 SNHLY, CDR2 FYNNEI. The CDR3 sequence is 15 residues long.